These 23 T cell receptor beta chains were all obtained from the same sample, sequenced in a study of T cell repertoires in cytomegalovirus infection. MiXCR was run by TCRdb on the reads, yielding one entry per CDR3 protein. The data hold about 110,000 distinct CDR3 sequences, with around 31% observed a single time. These receptors have no known antigen. The material was CD8+ T cells from cultured PBMCs, obtained from culture after CMV antigen stimulation. Source of these receptors: a human donor in good health (CMV status not recorded). Some clones in this sample may be carry-over from other donors' samples.

This clonotype was found many times. The chain combines TRBV7-2 with TRBJ2-1; weak D call: TRBD2 (9 bases). Per the germline V gene, CDR1 is SGHTA and CDR2 is FQGNSA. The ends were cut back, 0 bases at V and 7 bases at J, with 22 bases in the middle. The CDR3 runs 18 residues. The CDR3: CASSLARQGASGVNEQFF. CDR3 sequence (DNA): TGTGCCAGCAGCTTAGCGCGGCAGGGGGCTAGCGGGGTTAATGAGCAGTTCTTC. Looking up the rest from reference TRBV7-2 and TRBJ2-1 gives the full variable domain: GAGVSQSPSNKVTEKGKDVELRCDPISGHTALYWYRQSLGQGLEFLIYFQGNSAPDKSGLPSDRFSAERTGGSVSTLTIQRTQQEDSAVYLCASSLARQGASGVNEQFFGPGTRLTVL.

This chain links TRBV7-8 with TRBJ2-3; 7 positions agree with TRBD2. Germline V gives CDR1 SGHVS, CDR2 FQNEAQ. Trimming removed 5 bases from V and 5 bases from J; junction bases left unmatched: 13. This CDR3 has 16 residues. The CDR3 DNA follows: TGTGCCAGCAGCCTAATTAGCGGGTCACGGGGAGATACGCAGTATTTT. Translating gives CASSLISGSRGDTQYF.

J is TRBJ2-7 and V is TRBV27; TRBD2 might be the D (7 bases). Per germline, CDR1 MNHEY and CDR2 SMNVEV (reference sequence). This CDR3 has 15 amino acids. V was cut by 6 bases and J by 3 bases, with 18 bases left in between. The CDR3 spells CASSYGGGGSYEQYF. The CDR3 bases are TGTGCCAGCAGCTACGGGGGAGGGGGGAGCTACGAGCAGTACTTC.

This clonotype has at least ten counts. This chain joins TRBV20-1 and TRBJ1-3; 8 nucleotides agree with TRBD1. This CDR3 is built from 14 residues. V shed 4 bases, J shed 2 bases, and the junction held 4 bases outside the gene matches. Germline CDR1 is DFQATT and CDR2 is SNEGSKA (reference sequence). The CDR3, as DNA: TGCAGTGCTACTTGGGACAGGACTGGAAACACCATATATTTT. Translation gives CSATWDRTGNTIYF.

This clonotype was picked up a small number of times. This chain joins TRBV19 and TRBJ1-6; D is perhaps TRBD1 (6 bases). Trimming left V 0 bases short and J 7 bases short, with 7 bases between. CDR1 is LNHDA, CDR2 SQIVND, per germline (reference sequence). This CDR3 is 14 amino acids long. CDR3 DNA: TGTGCCAGTAGTATAGATAGGGGGAATTCACCCCTCCACTTT. It is translated as CASSIDRGNSPLHF.

The V gene is TRBV27, the J gene TRBJ2-1; TRBD2 matches 11 bases. The germline CDR1 and CDR2 sequences are MNHEY and SMNVEV (reference sequence). This CDR3 region has 14 residues. J gave up 6 bases and V 3 bases, and 1 base lay outside the gene matches. CDR3 protein: CASSFGTSGNEQFF. CDR3 nucleotides: TGTGCCAGCAGTTTCGGGACTAGCGGCAATGAGCAGTTCTTC.

The chain joins TRBV2 to TRBJ2-1; D ambiguous. The V end was cut by 3 bases, the J end by 0 bases, with 9 bases between. From germline, CDR1 is SNHLY and CDR2 FYNNEI. This CDR3 contains 15 residues. CDR3 amino acids: CASSELDSSYNEQFF. Written as DNA, the CDR3 is TGTGCCAGCAGTGAGTTAGATAGCTCCTACAATGAGCAGTTCTTC.

The rearrangement uses TRBV2 and TRBJ2-1; 7 bases align to TRBD2. The V and J ends lost 2 bases and 1 base, in that order; junction bases with no gene match: 8. This CDR3 comprises 17 residues. Germline V CDR1 and CDR2: SNHLY, FYNNEI. The CDR3 DNA follows: TGTGCCAGCAGTGAACCCCCCCTAGCGGATTCCTACAATGAGCAGTTCTTC. Protein product: CASSEPPLADSYNEQFF.

The rearrangement links TRBV5-1 to TRBJ2-7, with 10 positions matching TRBD1. V was pared by 0 bases and J by 2 bases, with 11 bases of the junction left unmatched. Germline loops: CDR1 SGHRS, CDR2 YFSETQ. The CDR3 extends over 18 amino acids. The CDR3 DNA follows: TGCGCCAGCAGCTTGGCCGAAGCATTGGGACAGGGGCCCTACGAGCAGTACTTC. Its translation: CASSLAEALGQGPYEQYF.

This clonotype was detected a few times. CDR3 sequence reads: CASSFGLEEELFF. CDR3 coding DNA: TGTGCCAGCAGCTTTGGGCTTGAGGAGGAGCTGTTTTTT. The chain is built from TRBV5-4 and TRBJ2-2, with D hard to call. Per the germline V gene, CDR1 is SGHNT and CDR2 is YYREEE (reference sequence). The CDR3 has 13 amino acids. Trimming stripped 2 bases from V and 10 bases from J, with 12 bases between.

This clonotype showed up many times. The rearrangement joins TRBV12-3 or TRBV12-4 to TRBJ1-5; weak D call: TRBD1 (6 bases). This CDR3 spans 20 amino acids. With 7 bases removed from V and 4 bases from J, the gap between germline ends came to 32 bases. The CDR3, as DNA: TGTGCCAGCAATCCGGGACACGGTCCGTTTGGGGTCGCTTTAAATCAGCCCCAGCATTTT. Translation: CASNPGHGPFGVALNQPQHF.

There are many counts of this clonotype. The chain employs TRBV5-4 and TRBJ1-1; 10 bases agree with TRBD1. The CDR3 is 15 amino acids. CDR1 is SGHNT, CDR2 YYREEE, per germline (reference sequence). V was clipped by 3 bases and J by 3 bases; unmatched bases: 5. CDR3 loop: CASSSRTGGYTEAFF. The CDR3 nucleotides read TGTGCCAGCAGCTCAAGGACAGGGGGATACACTGAAGCTTTCTTT.

This clonotype was detected only a few times. The chain joins TRBV28 to TRBJ1-3; D unclear. The CDR3 sequence is 14 residues long. Germline loops: CDR1 MDHEN, CDR2 SYDVKM. The ends were cut back, 6 bases at V and 1 base at J, with 10 bases in the middle. For the CDR3, the DNA is TGTGCCAGCAGCCTTTCAATATCTGGAAACACCATATATTTT. Its protein is CASSLSISGNTIYF.

This clonotype appeared a few times. The rearrangement joins TRBV6-1 to TRBJ2-6, with D perhaps given as TRBD1 or TRBD2 (5 bases each). Per the germline V gene, CDR1 is MNHNS and CDR2 is SASEGT. Trimming stripped 6 bases from V and 0 bases from J, with 12 bases between. The length of the CDR3 is 16 residues. The chain's CDR3 is CASSLSGHSGANVLTF. The CDR3 region has the DNA TGTGCCAGCAGCCTTTCGGGGCACTCTGGGGCCAACGTCCTGACTTTC.

V and J are TRBV13 and TRBJ1-2, with 9 bases aligning to TRBD1. Trimming took 4 bases from V and 10 from J; bases not matched to a gene: 13. CDR3 size: 15 residues. The V gene's germline CDR1 is PRHDT and CDR2 FYEKMQ (reference sequence). The CDR3 DNA follows: TGTGCCAGCAGCTACGATCGACAGGGGGTGGGAGACTACACCTTC. It codes for CASSYDRQGVGDYTF.

This clonotype was counted a few times. V is TRBV15 and J is TRBJ2-7; 10 bases align to TRBD2. The CDR3 covers 18 residues. The germline gives CDR1 LNHNV, CDR2 YYDKDF (reference sequence). Trimming at V came to 5 bases and at J to 4 bases, leaving 17 bases not matched to a gene. CDR3 amino acids: CATSERGVLAGSWYEQYF. The CDR3 DNA reads TGTGCCACCAGCGAGAGAGGTGTACTAGCGGGGTCGTGGTACGAGCAGTACTTC.

The chain is built from TRBV12-3 or TRBV12-4 and TRBJ2-1, with 8 positions matching TRBD2. Trimming took 4 bases from V and 16 from J; bases not matched to a gene: 9. The CDR3 is made up of 12 amino acids. The CDR3 region has the DNA TGTGCCAGCAGTTCCCCCGTCGGGGGGGTTTTCTTC. It yields the protein CASSSPVGGVFF.

This clonotype showed up just a few times. The chain recombines TRBV7-4 with TRBJ1-2; D gene ambiguous. V was cut by 0 bases and J by 4 bases, with 12 bases left in between. This CDR3 has 15 residues. Germline V gene sequence: CDR1 SGHVT, CDR2 SQSDAQ. DNA for the CDR3: TGTGCCAGCAGCTTAGCGGGTTACAGCTTCTATGGCTACACCTTC. Residues: CASSLAGYSFYGYTF.

This clonotype was picked up a small number of times. In DNA, the CDR3 is TGTGCCAGTTCGGGTGAAGGGGCTAACACAGATACGCAGTATTTT. Protein: CASSGEGANTDTQYF. The chain carries TRBV2 and TRBJ2-3; weak D call: TRBD1 (5 bases). The germline gives CDR1 SNHLY, CDR2 FYNNEI. The CDR3 totals 15 residues. Trimming removed 9 bases from V and 2 bases from J, with 18 bases in between.

This clonotype showed up many times. The chain uses TRBV7-8 and TRBJ1-1; tentatively, D is TRBD1 (5 bases). Germline CDR1 is SGHVS and CDR2 is FQNEAQ. Trimming took off 3 bases at V and 3 bases at J, with 11 bases between the two ends. The CDR3 loop spans 14 amino acids. CDR3 sequence: CASSFGQGHTEAFF. CDR3 DNA: TGTGCCAGCAGCTTTGGGCAGGGCCACACTGAAGCTTTCTTT.

This clonotype was seen a few times. CDR3 sequence (DNA): TGTGCCAGCAGCCAAGAGTATACCGGGACAGAGTTAATTAGCACAGATACGCAGTATTTT. Translating gives CASSQEYTGTELISTDTQYF. The chain uses TRBV3-1 and TRBJ2-3, with 7 bases that match TRBD1. V was pared by 0 bases and J by 0 bases, with 15 bases of the junction left unmatched. Germline V gives CDR1 LGHDT, CDR2 YNNKEL (reference sequence). This CDR3 comprises 20 residues.

The rearrangement links TRBV4-1 to TRBJ2-2, with 8 bases aligning to TRBD2. This CDR3 has 17 residues. Germline V CDR1 and CDR2: MGHRA, YSYEKL. V lost 0 bases, J lost 8 bases, and 11 bases stayed unmatched. CDR3 nucleotide sequence: TGCGCCAGCAGCCAAGAACTGGGGCTAGCGGGTGTGGGGGAGCTGTTTTTT. Amino acids: CASSQELGLAGVGELFF.

This clonotype occurred a few times. The chain couples TRBV4-1 to TRBJ2-3; 8 bases map to TRBD2. CDR1 is MGHRA and CDR2 is YSYEKL in the germline V gene. With 3 bases clipped from V and 5 bases from J, the junction kept 4 bases outside the gene matches. The CDR3 consists of 14 residues. In DNA form, the CDR3 reads TGCGCCAGCAGCCATTTTCTAGCGGGAGATACGCAGTATTTT. Translation: CASSHFLAGDTQYF.